The clone carrying this T cell receptor beta chain was seen only a few times. Its antigen is not known. This entry belongs to a study of T cell repertoires in cytomegalovirus infection. Overall study: Through public TCR beta signatures, both CMV infection and matching HLA type were indicated.

Findings and limits, study-wide: Dominating the ex vivo response were HLA-C-restricted CMV-specific TCR beta clonotypes.

TCRdb passed the reads through MiXCR, listing each CDR3 protein once. The data hold 800,000 to 950,000 distinct CDR3 sequences, with around a third observed a single time. This CDR3 contains 20 residues. Germline CDR1 reads MNHEY; CDR2 reads SVGAGI. V lost 5 bases, J lost 0 bases, and 28 bases lay in between. The sequence was obtained from a human donor in good health (CMV status not recorded). Some clones in this sample may be carry-over from other donors' samples. The gene calls are TRBV6-5 and TRBJ1-1; the D gene is possibly TRBD1 (5 bases). The sample was cultured CD8+ T cells from PBMCs, taken from culture after CMV antigen stimulation. The CDR3 loop reads CASSPIGWGEALSMNTEAFF. DNA of the CDR3: TGTGCCAGCAGTCCCATAGGCTGGGGGGAGGCGCTTTCCATGAACACTGAAGCTTTCTTT.